This TCR beta chain originates from a study of T cell repertoires in cytomegalovirus infection. This clonotype was counted many times. TCRdb reanalysed the reads using MiXCR and keeps one entry per CDR3 protein. Here the sample spans roughly 100,000 distinct CDR3 sequences, 16% being singletons. CDR1 and CDR2 from the germline V gene are SGHTA and FQGNSA. The CDR3 loop spans 12 amino acids. Trimming left V 2 bases short and J 5 bases short, with 3 bases between. The receptor was derived from a human donor in good health (CMV status not recorded). Some clones in this sample may be carry-over from other donors' samples. The sample consisted of PBMCs. This chain uses TRBV7-2 with TRBJ2-2; D unclear. CDR3 nucleotide sequence: TGTGCCAGCAGCTTACGTACCGGGGAGCTGTTTTTT. Protein sequence: CASSLRTGELFF. Drawing the rest from reference TRBV7-2 and TRBJ2-2, the complete variable domain is GAGVSQSPSNKVTEKGKDVELRCDPISGHTALYWYRQSLGQGLEFLIYFQGNSAPDKSGLPSDRFSAERTGGSVSTLTIQRTQQEDSAVYLCASSLRTGELFFGEGSRLTVL.